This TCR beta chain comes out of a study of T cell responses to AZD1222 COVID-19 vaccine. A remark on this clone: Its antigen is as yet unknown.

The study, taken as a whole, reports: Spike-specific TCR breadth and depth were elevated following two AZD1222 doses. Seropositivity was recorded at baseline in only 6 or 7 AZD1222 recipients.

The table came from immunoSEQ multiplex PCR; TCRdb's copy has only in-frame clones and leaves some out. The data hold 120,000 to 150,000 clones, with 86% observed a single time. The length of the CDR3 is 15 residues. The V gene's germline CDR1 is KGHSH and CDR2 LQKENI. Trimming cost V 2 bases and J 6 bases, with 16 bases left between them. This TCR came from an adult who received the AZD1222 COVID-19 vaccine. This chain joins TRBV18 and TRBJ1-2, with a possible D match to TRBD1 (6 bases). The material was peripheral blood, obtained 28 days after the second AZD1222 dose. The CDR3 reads CASSPFGGQDNGYTF. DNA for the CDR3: TGTGCCAGCTCACCATTCGGGGGACAAGACAATGGCTACACCTTC.